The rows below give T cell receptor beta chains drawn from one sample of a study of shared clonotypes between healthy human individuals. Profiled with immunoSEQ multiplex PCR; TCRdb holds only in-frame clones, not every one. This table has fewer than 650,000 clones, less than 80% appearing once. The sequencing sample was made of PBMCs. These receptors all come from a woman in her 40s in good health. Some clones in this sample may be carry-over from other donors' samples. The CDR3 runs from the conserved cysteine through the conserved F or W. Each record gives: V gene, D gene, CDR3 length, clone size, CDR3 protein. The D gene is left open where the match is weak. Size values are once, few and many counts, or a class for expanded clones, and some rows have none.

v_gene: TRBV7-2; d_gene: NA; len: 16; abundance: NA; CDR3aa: CASSLSPSANTGELFF
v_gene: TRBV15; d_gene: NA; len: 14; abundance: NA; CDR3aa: CATSRDGSSGTQYF
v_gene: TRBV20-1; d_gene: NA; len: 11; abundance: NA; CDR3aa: CSESGQGTQYF
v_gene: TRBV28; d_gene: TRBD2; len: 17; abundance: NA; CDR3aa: CASRGLAGGPNTGELFF
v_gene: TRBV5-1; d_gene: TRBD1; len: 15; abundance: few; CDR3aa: CASSTGTGSINEQYF
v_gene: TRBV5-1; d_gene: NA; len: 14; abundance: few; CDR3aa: CASSLAVGNYGYTF
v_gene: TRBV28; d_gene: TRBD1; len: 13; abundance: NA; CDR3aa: CASRDRGSGEQYF
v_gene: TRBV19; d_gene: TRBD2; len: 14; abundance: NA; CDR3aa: CASSSSGREYEQYF
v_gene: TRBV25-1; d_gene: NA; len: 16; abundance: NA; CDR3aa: CASSGRGWGNTGELFF
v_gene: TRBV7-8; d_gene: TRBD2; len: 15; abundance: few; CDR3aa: CASSLGSGRLDIQYF
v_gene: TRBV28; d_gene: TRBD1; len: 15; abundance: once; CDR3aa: CASSLSGTVAYEQYF
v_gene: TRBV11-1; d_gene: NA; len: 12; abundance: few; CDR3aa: CASSLQIGEQYF
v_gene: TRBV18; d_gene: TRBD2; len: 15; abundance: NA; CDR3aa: CASSPVSGILNEQFF
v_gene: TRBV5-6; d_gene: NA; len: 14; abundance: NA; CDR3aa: CASSFYRTTGELFF
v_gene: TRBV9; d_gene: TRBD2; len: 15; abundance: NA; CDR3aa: CASSSLAGRRNEQFF
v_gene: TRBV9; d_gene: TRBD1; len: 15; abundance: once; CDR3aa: CASSVAGTATYEQYF
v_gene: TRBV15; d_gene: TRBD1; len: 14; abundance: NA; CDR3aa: CATSGGQGGETQYF
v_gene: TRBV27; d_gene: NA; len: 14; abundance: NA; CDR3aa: CASSLYRMNTEAFF
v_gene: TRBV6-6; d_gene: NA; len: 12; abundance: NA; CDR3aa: CASSYSYNEQFF
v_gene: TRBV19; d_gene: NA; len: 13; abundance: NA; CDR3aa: CASRGSSSYEQYF
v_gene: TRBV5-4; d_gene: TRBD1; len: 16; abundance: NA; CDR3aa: CASTSGGGTGAYEQYF
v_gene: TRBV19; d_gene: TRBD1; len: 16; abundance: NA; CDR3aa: CASSIVTGGTSYEQYF
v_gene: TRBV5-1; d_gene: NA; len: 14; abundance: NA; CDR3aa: CASSLDGGAYEQYF
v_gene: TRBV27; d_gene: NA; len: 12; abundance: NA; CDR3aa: CASSPGSYEQYF
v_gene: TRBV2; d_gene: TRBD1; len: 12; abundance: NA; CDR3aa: CASDRDHEKLFF
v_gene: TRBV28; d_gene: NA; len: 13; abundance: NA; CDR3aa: CASSLFRGEKVFF
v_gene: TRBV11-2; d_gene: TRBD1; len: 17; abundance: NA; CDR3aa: CASSSTRQGLAKNIQYF
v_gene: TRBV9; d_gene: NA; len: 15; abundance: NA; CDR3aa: CASEEGSSNTGELFF
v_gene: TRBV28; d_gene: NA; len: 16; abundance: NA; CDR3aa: CASSLARRDLNYGYTF
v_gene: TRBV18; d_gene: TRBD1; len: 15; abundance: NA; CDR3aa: CASSGSGQGAGELFF
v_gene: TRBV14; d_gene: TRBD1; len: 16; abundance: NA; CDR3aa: CASSPFRGLSSYEQYF
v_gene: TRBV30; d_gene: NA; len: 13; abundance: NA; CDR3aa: CAWKRVAAGELFF
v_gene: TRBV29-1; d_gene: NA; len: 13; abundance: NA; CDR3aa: CSVGVWTINEQFF
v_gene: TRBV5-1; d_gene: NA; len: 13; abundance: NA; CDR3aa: CASSPDRYYEQYF
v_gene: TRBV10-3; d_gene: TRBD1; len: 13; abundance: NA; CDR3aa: CAIGDRRDQPQHF
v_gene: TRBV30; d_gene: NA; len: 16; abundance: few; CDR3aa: CAWSVPGYKPGNTIYF
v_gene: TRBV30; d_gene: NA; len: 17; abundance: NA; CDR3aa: CAWSVLTDTPFLYEQYF
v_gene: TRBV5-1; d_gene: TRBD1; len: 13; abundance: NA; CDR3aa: CASSLGTGNGYTF
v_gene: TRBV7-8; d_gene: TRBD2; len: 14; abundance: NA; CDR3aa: CASSLQASGDEQFF
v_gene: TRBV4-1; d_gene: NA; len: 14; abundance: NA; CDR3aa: CASSLSGGNTEAFF
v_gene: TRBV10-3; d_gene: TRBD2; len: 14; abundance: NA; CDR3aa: CAISPAGGSHEQYF
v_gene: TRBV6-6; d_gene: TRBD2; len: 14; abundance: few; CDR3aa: CASRPSGSTDTQYF
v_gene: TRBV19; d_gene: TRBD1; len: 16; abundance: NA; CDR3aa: CASSPTTGTANTEAFF
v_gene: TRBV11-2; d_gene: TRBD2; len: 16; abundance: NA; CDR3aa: CASSHWGGRSDETQYF
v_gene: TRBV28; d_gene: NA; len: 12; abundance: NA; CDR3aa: CASKGRAYEQYF
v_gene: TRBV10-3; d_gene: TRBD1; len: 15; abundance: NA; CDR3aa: CAISESRGSVSEAFF
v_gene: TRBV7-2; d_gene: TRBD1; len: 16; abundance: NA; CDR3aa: CASSSRQGRSGNTIYF
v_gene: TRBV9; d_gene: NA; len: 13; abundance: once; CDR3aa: CASSVGGLQPQHF
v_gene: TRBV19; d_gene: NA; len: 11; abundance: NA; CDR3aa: CASSQGAFAFF
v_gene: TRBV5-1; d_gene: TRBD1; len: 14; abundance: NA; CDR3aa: CASSPGQDTGELFF
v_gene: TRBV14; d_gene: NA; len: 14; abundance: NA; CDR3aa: CASSLRLSYNEQFF
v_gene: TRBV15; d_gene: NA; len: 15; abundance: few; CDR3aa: CATSRDGGYTGELFF